Listed here are 15 T cell receptor beta chains from one sample, sequenced in a study of persistence of HIV-infected CD4 T cells. The stimulus was lysate of CMV-infected fibroblasts, about 10 ug/mL. Sorted nonresponding memory CD4+ T cells were CD40L-negative, CD69-negative, CD45RO-high. These receptors' antigens are unknown. This was the immunoSEQ version 4 assay in survey mode. Sequenced by immunoSEQ multiplex PCR; TCRdb stores in-frame clones only, minus some. The sample has more than 30,000 clones; approximately 80% are singletons. The source material was CD4+ T cells sorted from PBMCs after approximately 19-hour stimulation, sampled from a patient who received antiretroviral therapy. The source of these receptors is an adult man with HIV who was CMV-seropositive.

Regarding this clone: The junction departs from germline at one end; a sequencing error may be responsible. The J gene is TRBJ2-1, the V gene TRBV7-9, with D tentatively TRBD1 (5 bases). Germline CDR1 and CDR2: SEHNR and FQNEAQ (reference sequence). CDR3 length: 18 amino acids. CDR3 region: CASSTTWVQGISFNEQFF. CDR3 nucleotides: TGTGCCAGCAGCACCACCTGGGTCCAGGGCATCTCCTTCAATGAGCAGTTCTTC. The variable domain in full, completed from reference TRBV7-9 and TRBJ2-1, reads DTGVSQNPRHKITKRGQNVTFRCDPISEHNRLYWYRQTLGQGPEFLTYFQNEAQLEKSRLLSDRFSAERPKGSFSTLEIQRTEQGDSAMYLCASSTTWVQGISFNEQFFGPGTRLTVL.

This clone was counted a few times. The chain uses TRBV7-9 and TRBJ1-2; no firm D call. Germline lookup yields CDR1 SEHNR and CDR2 FQNEAQ (reference sequence). V was clipped by 5 bases and J by 8 bases, with 15 bases between them. This CDR3 has 13 residues. CDR3 sequence: CASSLAGPDGYTF. In nucleotides, the CDR3 is TGTGCCAGCAGCCTGGCAGGACCGGACGGCTACACCTTC. The whole variable domain, filled in from reference TRBV7-9 and TRBJ1-2, reads DTGVSQNPRHKITKRGQNVTFRCDPISEHNRLYWYRQTLGQGPEFLTYFQNEAQLEKSRLLSDRFSAERPKGSFSTLEIQRTEQGDSAMYLCASSLAGPDGYTFGSGTRLTVV.

The CDR3 here is CASSLLAGGRDTQYF. Written as DNA, the CDR3 is TGTGCCAGCAGTCTTCTAGCGGGGGGGCGGGATACGCAGTATTTT. The chain couples TRBV2 to TRBJ2-3, with 12 bases identical to TRBD2. Germline CDR1 reads SNHLY; CDR2 reads FYNNEI. This CDR3 has 15 amino acids. The V and J ends lost 5 bases and 6 bases, in that order; junction bases with no gene match: 6. Full variable domain (remainder filled in from reference TRBV2 and TRBJ2-3): EPEVTQTPSHQVTQMGQEVILRCVPISNHLYFYWYRQILGQKVEFLVSFYNNEISEKSEIFDDQFSVERPDGSNFTLKIRSTKLEDSAMYFCASSLLAGGRDTQYFGPGTRLTVL.

The CDR3 is CASLSESGANVLTF. In DNA, the CDR3 is TGTGCCAGCCTTAGCGAGTCTGGGGCCAACGTCCTGACTTTC. The chain links TRBV5-5 to TRBJ2-6; D is possibly TRBD2 (5 bases). There are 14 residues in the CDR3. The germline V gene encodes CDR1 SGHKS and CDR2 YYEKEE (reference sequence). The V end lost 7 bases, the J end lost 1 base, and 9 bases lay between the germline ends.

The chain is built from TRBV28 and TRBJ1-1, with 11 bases lining up with TRBD1. With 5 bases clipped from V and 3 bases from J, the junction kept 5 bases outside the gene matches. Germline V gene lookup returns CDR1 MDHEN and CDR2 SYDVKM. The CDR3 totals 15 residues. As DNA, the CDR3 is TGTGCCAGCAGTCTACCGGGACAGGGGGACACTGAAGCTTTCTTT. It translates to CASSLPGQGDTEAFF.

The V gene is TRBV18, the J gene TRBJ1-6; 7 positions agree with TRBD1. This CDR3 spans 15 amino acids. Germline trimming cut 0 bases from V and 8 bases from J; bases unmatched to any gene: 4. Per germline, CDR1 KGHSH and CDR2 LQKENI. CDR3 residues: CASSPPSGGHSPLHF. CDR3 nucleotide sequence: TGTGCCAGCTCACCACCGTCAGGGGGGCATTCACCCCTCCACTTT.

The chain carries TRBV5-6 and TRBJ1-6, with 9 bases identical to TRBD1. The V segment lost 4 bases and the J segment 10 bases; nucleotides outside the gene matches: 9. From germline, CDR1 is SGHDT and CDR2 YYEEEE. The CDR3 runs 15 residues. The CDR3 spells CASSADRGRGSPLHF. Written as DNA, the CDR3 is TGTGCCAGCAGCGCGGACAGGGGCCGGGGGTCACCCCTCCACTTT.

The V call is TRBV5-1, the J call TRBJ2-1, with 8 bases aligning to TRBD1. Per germline, CDR1 SGHRS and CDR2 YFSETQ. CDR3 size: 15 residues. J was trimmed by 2 bases and V by 2 bases; bases with no gene match: 3. CDR3 sequence (DNA): TGCGCCAGCAGCTTTAGGACAGGGACCTACAATGAGCAGTTCTTC. Its protein is CASSFRTGTYNEQFF.

The chain carries TRBV9 and TRBJ2-5; TRBD1 matches 9 bases. The J call may be incorrect, as the DNA end agrees better with TRBJ2-7. Germline V CDR1 and CDR2: SGDLS, YYNGEE. The CDR3 is made up of 15 amino acids. The CDR3 region is CASSVGTGLPYEQYF. CDR3 coding DNA: TGTGCCAGCAGCGTTGGGACAGGGCTACCCTACGAGCAGTACTTC.

Within the sample, this clone is medium-sized. The chain uses TRBV4-2 and TRBJ1-1; no firm D call. Germline values: CDR1 LGHNA, CDR2 YNFKEQ. V was clipped by 0 bases and J by 1 base, with 12 bases between them. The CDR3 sequence is 16 residues long. Here the CDR3 reads CASSQEWLGSNTEAFF. The CDR3 region has the DNA TGTGCCAGCAGCCAAGAATGGTTGGGGTCGAACACTGAAGCTTTCTTT.

This rearrangement joins TRBV20-1 to TRBJ2-3; D possibly corresponds to TRBD2 (7 bases). Germline V gives CDR1 DFQATT, CDR2 SNEGSKA (reference sequence). The CDR3 is made up of 15 amino acids. V lost 3 bases, J lost 7 bases, and 20 bases lay in between. The CDR3 region has the DNA TGCAGTGCTAGTGAACAAGAGGGGGGGGATAATACGCAGTATTTT. It codes for CSASEQEGGDNTQYF.

This chain joins TRBV4-1 and TRBJ1-5; 8 nucleotides agree with TRBD1. The J segment lost 6 bases and the V segment lost 3 bases, leaving 10 bases of the junction unmatched. The CDR3 contains 16 residues. The germline CDR1 and CDR2 sequences are MGHRA and YSYEKL. This CDR3 is CASSQGGQGWSQPQHF. In DNA, the CDR3 is TGCGCCAGCAGCCAGGGCGGACAGGGATGGTCTCAGCCCCAGCATTTT.

The chain is built from TRBV18 and TRBJ2-7; 9 nucleotides align to TRBD1. Trimming removed 3 bases from V and 5 bases from J; junction bases left unmatched: 11. This CDR3 is built from 16 residues. Germline V gene data show CDR1 as KGHSH and CDR2 as LQKENI. This CDR3 is CASSPGPGQGIHEQYF. The CDR3 DNA reads TGTGCCAGCTCACCTGGACCGGGACAGGGTATCCACGAGCAGTACTTC.

V usage is TRBV20-1 and J usage is TRBJ2-7; no clear D gene. The germline CDR1 and CDR2 sequences are DFQATT and SNEGSKA (reference sequence). CDR3 length: 16 amino acids. The V and J ends lost 3 bases and 4 bases respectively, with 22 bases between them. The CDR3 DNA follows: TGCAGTGCTAGTCACCCTACATCCATTACACCTTACGAGCAGTACTTC. Translated, it gives CSASHPTSITPYEQYF.

This chain links TRBV10-1 with TRBJ2-1; the match to TRBD2 covers 8 bases. The V gene's germline CDR1 is WNHNN and CDR2 SYGVQD (reference sequence). J lost 2 bases, V lost 7 bases, and 4 bases had no gene match. This CDR3 has 14 residues. The CDR3 bases are TGCGCCAGCAACGCGGGGGGAGCCTACAATGAGCAGTTCTTC. This sequence encodes CASNAGGAYNEQFF.